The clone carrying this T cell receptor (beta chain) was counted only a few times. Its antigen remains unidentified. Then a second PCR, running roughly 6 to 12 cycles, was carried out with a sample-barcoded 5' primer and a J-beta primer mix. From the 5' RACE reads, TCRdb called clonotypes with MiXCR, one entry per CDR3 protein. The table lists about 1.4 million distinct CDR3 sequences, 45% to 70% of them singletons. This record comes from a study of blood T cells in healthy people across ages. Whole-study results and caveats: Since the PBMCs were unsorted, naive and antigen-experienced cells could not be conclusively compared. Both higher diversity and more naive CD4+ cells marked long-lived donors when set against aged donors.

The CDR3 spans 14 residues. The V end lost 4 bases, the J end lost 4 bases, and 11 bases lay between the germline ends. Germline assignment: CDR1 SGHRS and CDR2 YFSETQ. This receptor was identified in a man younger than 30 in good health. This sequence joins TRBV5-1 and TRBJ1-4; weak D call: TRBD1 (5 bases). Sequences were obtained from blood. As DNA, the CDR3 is TGCGCCAGCAGCGTCACAGGAGTTAATGAAAAACTGTTTTTT. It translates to CASSVTGVNEKLFF.